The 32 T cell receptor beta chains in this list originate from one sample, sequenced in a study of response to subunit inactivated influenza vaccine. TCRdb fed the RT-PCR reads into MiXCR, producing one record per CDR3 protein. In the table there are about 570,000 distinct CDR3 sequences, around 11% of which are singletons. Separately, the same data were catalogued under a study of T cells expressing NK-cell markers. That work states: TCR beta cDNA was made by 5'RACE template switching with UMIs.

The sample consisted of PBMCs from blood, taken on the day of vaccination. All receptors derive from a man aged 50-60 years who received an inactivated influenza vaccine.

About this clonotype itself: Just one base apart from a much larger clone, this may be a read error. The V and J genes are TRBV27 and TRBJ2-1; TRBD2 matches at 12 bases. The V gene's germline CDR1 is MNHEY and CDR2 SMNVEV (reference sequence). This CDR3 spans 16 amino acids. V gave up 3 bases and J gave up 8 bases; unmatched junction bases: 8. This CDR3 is CASSFLGLAGFDEQFF. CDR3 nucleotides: TGTGCCAGCAGTTTCCTCGGACTAGCGGGATTCGATGAGCAGTTCTTC.

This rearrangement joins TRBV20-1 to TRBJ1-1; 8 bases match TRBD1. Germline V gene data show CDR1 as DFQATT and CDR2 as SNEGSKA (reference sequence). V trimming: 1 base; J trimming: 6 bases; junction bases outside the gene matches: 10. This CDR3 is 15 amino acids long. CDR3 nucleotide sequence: TGCAGTGCTAGAGGGGGACAGGCGCGGATCTCTGAAGCTTTCTTT. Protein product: CSARGGQARISEAFF.

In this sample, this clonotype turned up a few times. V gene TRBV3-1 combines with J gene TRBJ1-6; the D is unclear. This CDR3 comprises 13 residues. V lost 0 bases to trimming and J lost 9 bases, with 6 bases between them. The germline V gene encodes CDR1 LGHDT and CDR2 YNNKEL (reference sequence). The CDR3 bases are TGTGCCAGCAGCCAAGAGGATGTTTCACCCCTCCACTTT. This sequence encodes CASSQEDVSPLHF.

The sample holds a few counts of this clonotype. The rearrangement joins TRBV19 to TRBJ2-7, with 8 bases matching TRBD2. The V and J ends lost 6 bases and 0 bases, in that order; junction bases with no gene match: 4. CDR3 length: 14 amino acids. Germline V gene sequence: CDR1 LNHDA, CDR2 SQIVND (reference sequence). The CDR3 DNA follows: TGTGCCAGTAGGGAGCGGGAGAGCTCCTACGAGCAGTACTTC. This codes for CASRERESSYEQYF. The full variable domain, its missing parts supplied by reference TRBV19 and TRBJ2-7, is DGGITQSPKYLFRKEGQNVTLSCEQNLNHDAMYWYRQDPGQGLRLIYYSQIVNDFQKGDIAEGYSVSREKKESFPLTVTSAQKNPTAFYLCASRERESSYEQYFGPGTRLTVT.

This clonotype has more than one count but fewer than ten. The CDR3 bases are TGTGCCAGCAGACCGACAGGGCCCCCAGATGAGCAGTTCTTC. This translates into CASRPTGPPDEQFF. This chain joins TRBV12-3 or TRBV12-4 and TRBJ2-1; 7 bases fit TRBD1. V lost 6 bases and J lost 8; bases outside the gene matches: 10. This CDR3 is 14 amino acids long.

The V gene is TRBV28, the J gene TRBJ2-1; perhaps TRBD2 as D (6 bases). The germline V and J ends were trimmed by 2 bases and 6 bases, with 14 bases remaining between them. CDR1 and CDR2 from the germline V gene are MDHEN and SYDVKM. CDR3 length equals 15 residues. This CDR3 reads CASSLQVWGGNEQFF. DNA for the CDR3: TGTGCCAGCAGTTTACAGGTATGGGGAGGCAATGAGCAGTTCTTC.

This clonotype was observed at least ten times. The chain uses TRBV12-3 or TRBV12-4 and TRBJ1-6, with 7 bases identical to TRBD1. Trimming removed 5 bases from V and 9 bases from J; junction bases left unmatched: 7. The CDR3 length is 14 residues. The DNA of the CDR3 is TGTGCCAGCAGTAGCTTTAAGGGGGCTTCACCCCTCCACTTT. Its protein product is CASSSFKGASPLHF.

CDR3: CASSRQQGQPQHF. CDR3 coding DNA: TGTGCCAGCAGCAGACAGCAAGGACAGCCCCAGCATTTT. The V gene is TRBV7-9, the J gene TRBJ1-5, with D perhaps TRBD1 (5 bases). CDR3 size: 13 residues. Trimming removed 5 bases from V and 7 bases from J, with 12 bases in between. CDR1 and CDR2 (germline): SEHNR, FQNEAQ (reference sequence).

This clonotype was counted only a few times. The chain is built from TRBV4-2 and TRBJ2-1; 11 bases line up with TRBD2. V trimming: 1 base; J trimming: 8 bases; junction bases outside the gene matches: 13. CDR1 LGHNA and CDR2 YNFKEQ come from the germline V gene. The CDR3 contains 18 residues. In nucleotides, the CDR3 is TGTGCCAGCAGCCAAGTTACCGCTCGACTAGCGGGGATCGATGAGCAGTTCTTC. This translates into CASSQVTARLAGIDEQFF.

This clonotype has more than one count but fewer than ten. For the CDR3, the DNA is TGTGCCACCAGCAGAGACTCAGGGTTGGGAGGCCCTGAAGCTTTCTTT. Encoded protein: CATSRDSGLGGPEAFF. V and J are TRBV15 and TRBJ1-1, with D maybe TRBD1 (5 bases). Germline CDR1 LNHNV, CDR2 YYDKDF (reference sequence). V lost 0 bases and J lost 6, with 17 bases in between. The CDR3 is 16 amino acids.

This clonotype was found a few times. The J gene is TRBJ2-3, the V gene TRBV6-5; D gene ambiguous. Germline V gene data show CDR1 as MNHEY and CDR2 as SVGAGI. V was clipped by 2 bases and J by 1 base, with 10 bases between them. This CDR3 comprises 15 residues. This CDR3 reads CASSYPSGGTDTQYF. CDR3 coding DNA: TGTGCCAGCAGTTACCCCTCCGGAGGCACAGATACGCAGTATTTT.

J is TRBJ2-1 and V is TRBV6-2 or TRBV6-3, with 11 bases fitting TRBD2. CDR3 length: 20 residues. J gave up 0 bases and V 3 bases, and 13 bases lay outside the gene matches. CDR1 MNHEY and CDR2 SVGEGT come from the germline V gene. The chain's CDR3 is CASSYFRPGTSGSSYNEQFF. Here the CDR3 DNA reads TGTGCCAGCAGTTATTTTCGTCCCGGGACTAGCGGTAGCTCCTACAATGAGCAGTTCTTC.

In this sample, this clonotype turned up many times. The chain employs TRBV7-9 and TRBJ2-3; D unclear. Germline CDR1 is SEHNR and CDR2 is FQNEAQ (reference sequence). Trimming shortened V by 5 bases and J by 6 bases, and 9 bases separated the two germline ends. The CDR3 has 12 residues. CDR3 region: CASSTGMDTQYF. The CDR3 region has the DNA TGTGCCAGCAGCACTGGTATGGATACGCAGTATTTT.

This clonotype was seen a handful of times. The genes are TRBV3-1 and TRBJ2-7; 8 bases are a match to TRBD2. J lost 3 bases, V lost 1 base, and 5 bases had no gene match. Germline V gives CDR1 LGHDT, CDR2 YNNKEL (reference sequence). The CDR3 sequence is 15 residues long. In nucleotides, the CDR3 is TGTGCCAGCAGCCAAGCGTCGGCGGGGGGCTACGAGCAGTACTTC. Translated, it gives CASSQASAGGYEQYF.

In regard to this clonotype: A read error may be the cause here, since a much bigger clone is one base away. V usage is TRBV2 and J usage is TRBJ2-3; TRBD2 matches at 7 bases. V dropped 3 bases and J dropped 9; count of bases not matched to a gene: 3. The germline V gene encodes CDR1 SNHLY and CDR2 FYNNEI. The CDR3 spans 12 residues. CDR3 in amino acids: CASSERGGTQYF. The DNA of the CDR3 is TGTGCCAGCAGTGAGAGGGGAGGGACGCAGTATTTT.

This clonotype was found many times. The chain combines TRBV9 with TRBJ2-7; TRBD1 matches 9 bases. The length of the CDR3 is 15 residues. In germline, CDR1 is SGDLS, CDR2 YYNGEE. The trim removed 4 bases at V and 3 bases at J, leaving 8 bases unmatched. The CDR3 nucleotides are TGTGCCAGCAGCTCTGATCCGGGACAGGGCTACGAGCAGTACTTC. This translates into CASSSDPGQGYEQYF.

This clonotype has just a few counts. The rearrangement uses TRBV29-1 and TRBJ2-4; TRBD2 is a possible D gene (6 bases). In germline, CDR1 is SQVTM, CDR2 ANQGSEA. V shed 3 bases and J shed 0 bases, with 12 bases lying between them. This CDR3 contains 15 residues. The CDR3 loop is CSVDEGLSAKNIQYF. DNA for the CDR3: TGCAGCGTTGATGAGGGACTCTCAGCCAAAAACATTCAGTACTTC.

This chain's CDR3 is CASSQIQGTGELFF. The CDR3 DNA sequence: TGTGCCAGCAGTCAAATACAGGGAACCGGGGAGCTGTTTTTT. This chain joins TRBV3-1 and TRBJ2-2, with TRBD1 as a possible D gene (6 bases). Germline CDR1 LGHDT, CDR2 YNNKEL (reference sequence). The CDR3 sequence is 14 residues long. Trimming removed 6 bases from V and 5 bases from J, with 13 bases in between.

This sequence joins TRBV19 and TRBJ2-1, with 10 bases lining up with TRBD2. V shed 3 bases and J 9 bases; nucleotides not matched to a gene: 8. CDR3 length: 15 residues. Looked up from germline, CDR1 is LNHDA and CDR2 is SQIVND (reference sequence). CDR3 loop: CASSIKREGLFEQFF. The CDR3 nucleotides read TGTGCCAGTAGTATTAAGCGGGAGGGCCTCTTTGAGCAGTTCTTC.

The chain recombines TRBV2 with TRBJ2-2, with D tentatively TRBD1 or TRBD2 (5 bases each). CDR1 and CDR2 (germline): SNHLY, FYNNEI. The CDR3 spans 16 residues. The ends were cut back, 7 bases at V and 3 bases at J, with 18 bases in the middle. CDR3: CASTQRGQGYTGELFF. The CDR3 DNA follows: TGTGCCAGCACCCAAAGAGGGCAGGGTTACACCGGGGAGCTGTTTTTT.

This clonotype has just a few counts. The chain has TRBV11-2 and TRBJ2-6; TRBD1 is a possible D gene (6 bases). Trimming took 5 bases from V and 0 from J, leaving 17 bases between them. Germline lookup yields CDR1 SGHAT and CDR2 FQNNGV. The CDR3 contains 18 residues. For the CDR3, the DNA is TGTGCCAGCAGCCCTGGGACAAATAAGAGCTCTGGGGCCAACGTCCTGACTTTC. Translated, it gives CASSPGTNKSSGANVLTF. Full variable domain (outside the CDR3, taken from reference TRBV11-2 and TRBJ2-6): EAGVAQSPRYKIIEKRQSVAFWCNPISGHATLYWYQQILGQGPKLLIQFQNNGVVDDSQLPKDRFSAERLKGVDSTLKIQPAKLEDSAVYLCASSPGTNKSSGANVLTFGAGSRLTVL.

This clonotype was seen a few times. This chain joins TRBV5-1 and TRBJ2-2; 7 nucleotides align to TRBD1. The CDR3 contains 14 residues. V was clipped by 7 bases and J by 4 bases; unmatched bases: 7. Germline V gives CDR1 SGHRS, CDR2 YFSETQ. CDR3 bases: TGCGCCAGCTTAGACAGGGCAGGCACCGGGGAGCTGTTTTTT. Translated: CASLDRAGTGELFF.

CDR3 bases: TGCAGTGCCATCTACAGGGTTAGGGATGAGCAGTTCTTC. This sequence encodes CSAIYRVRDEQFF. J is TRBJ2-1 and V is TRBV20-1; maybe TRBD1 (6 bases). The CDR3 runs to 13 residues. The V and J ends lost 6 bases and 8 bases respectively, with 17 bases between them. Germline CDR1 and CDR2: DFQATT and SNEGSKA (reference sequence).

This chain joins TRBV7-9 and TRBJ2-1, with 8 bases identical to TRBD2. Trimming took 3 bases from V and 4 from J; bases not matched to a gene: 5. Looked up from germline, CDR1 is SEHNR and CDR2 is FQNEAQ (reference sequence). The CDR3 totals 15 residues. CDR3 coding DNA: TGTGCCAGCAGCTTCGGCGGGAGGATTTACAATGAGCAGTTCTTC. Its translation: CASSFGGRIYNEQFF.

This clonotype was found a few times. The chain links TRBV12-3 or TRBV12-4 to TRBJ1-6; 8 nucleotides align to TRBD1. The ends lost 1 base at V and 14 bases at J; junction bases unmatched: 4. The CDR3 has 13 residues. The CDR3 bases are TGTGCCAGCAGTTTAGGACAGGGGAACACCCTCCACTTT. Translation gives CASSLGQGNTLHF.

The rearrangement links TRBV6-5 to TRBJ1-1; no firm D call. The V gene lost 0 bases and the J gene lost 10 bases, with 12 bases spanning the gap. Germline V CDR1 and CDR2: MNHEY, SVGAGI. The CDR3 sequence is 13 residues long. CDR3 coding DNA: TGTGCCAGCAGTTACTCGTGGGGAGAGGGAGCTTTCTTT. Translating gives CASSYSWGEGAFF.

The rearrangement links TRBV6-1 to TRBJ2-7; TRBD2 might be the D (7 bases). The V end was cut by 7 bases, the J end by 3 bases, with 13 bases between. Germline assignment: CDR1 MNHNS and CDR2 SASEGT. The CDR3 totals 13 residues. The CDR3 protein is CASTKGGGYEQYF. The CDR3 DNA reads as TGTGCCAGCACGAAGGGGGGGGGCTACGAGCAGTACTTC.

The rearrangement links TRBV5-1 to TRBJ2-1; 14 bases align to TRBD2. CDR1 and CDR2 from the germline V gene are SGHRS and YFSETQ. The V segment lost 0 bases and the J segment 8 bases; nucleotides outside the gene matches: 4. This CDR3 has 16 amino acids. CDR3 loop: CASSLVLGLAGDEQFF. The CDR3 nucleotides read TGCGCCAGCAGCTTGGTCCTGGGACTAGCGGGAGATGAGCAGTTCTTC.

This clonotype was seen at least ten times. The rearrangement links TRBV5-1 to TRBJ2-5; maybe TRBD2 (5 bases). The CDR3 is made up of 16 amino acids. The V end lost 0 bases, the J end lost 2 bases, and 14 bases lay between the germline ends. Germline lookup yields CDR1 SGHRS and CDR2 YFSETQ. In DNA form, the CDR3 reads TGCGCCAGCAGCTTGGGTTCAGGTAGCGATCAAGAGACCCAGTACTTC. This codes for CASSLGSGSDQETQYF.

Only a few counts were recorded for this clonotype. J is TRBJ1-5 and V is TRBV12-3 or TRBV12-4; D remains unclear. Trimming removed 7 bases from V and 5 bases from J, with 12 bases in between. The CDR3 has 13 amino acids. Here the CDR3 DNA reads TGTGCCAGCAAGTCGGGCACCTATCAGCCCCAGCATTTT. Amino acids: CASKSGTYQPQHF.

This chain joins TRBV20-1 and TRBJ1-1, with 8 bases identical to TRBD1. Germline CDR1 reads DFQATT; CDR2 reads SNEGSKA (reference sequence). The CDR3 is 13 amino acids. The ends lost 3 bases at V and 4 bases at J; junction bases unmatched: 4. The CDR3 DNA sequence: TGCAGTGCTAGTAAGGACAGGGTCACTGAAGCTTTCTTT. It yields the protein CSASKDRVTEAFF.

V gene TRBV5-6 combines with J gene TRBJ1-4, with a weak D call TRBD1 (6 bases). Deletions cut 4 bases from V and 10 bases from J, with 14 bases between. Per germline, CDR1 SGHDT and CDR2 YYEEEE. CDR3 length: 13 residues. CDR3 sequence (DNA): TGTGCCAGCAGCATCGGGACAACTGGAAAACTGTTTTTT. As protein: CASSIGTTGKLFF. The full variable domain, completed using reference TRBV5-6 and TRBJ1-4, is DAGVTQSPTHLIKTRGQQVTLRCSPKSGHDTVSWYQQALGQGPQFIFQYYEEEERQRGNFPDRFSGHQFPNYSSELNVNALLLGDSALYLCASSIGTTGKLFFGSGTQLSVL.